The 21 T cell receptor beta chains given below trace back to one sample, sequenced in a study of regulatory T cells in long-lasting Graves disease. As for time point: persistent/refractory GD, antithyroid drugs over 5 years with positive TRAb. RNA isolated from PBMCs was used to make the TCR library. iRepertoire HTBI primers and Arm-PCR of CDR3 regions built TCR beta libraries. Each CDR3 protein gets one entry after TCRdb re-called the multiplex PCR reads with MiXCR. The sample yields about 290,000 distinct CDR3 sequences, roughly a fifth seen once. The sequences come from peripheral blood mononuclear cells (PBMCs), collected when the disease was refractory, from a patient treated with antithyroid drugs. The receptors stem from a female donor with Graves disease.

Comments on this clonotype: Since a much larger clone is just one base distant, this may be a read error. CDR3 loop: CAASRSSVHEQYF. In DNA form, the CDR3 reads TGTGCCGCCAGCAGAAGTAGCGTCCACGAGCAGTACTTC. V is TRBV15 and J is TRBJ2-7, with D perhaps TRBD2 (5 bases). This CDR3 has 13 amino acids. Germline V gene sequence: CDR1 LNHNV, CDR2 YYDKDF (reference sequence).

CDR3: CASRRLAGGGGNEQFF. In DNA form, the CDR3 reads TGTGCCAGCAGAAGACTAGCGGGAGGAGGTGGAAATGAGCAGTTCTTC. J is TRBJ2-1 and V is TRBV7-8; 13 positions agree with TRBD2. Trimming cost V 6 bases and J 7 bases; bases outside gene matches: 9. The CDR3 is made up of 16 amino acids. The germline V gene has CDR1 SGHVS and CDR2 FQNEAQ.

This clonotype was counted a few times. The chain employs TRBV7-9 and TRBJ2-6; D is undetermined. Germline CDR1 is SEHNR and CDR2 is FQNEAQ (reference sequence). V lost 2 bases and J 0 bases, leaving 11 bases between the germline ends. The CDR3 spans 17 residues. The CDR3 reads CASSLLGIHSGANVLTF. For the CDR3, the DNA is TGTGCCAGCAGCTTATTGGGGATTCACTCTGGGGCCAACGTCCTGACTTTC. Together with reference TRBV7-9 and TRBJ2-6, the CDR3 gives the full variable domain: DTGVSQNPRHKITKRGQNVTFRCDPISEHNRLYWYRQTLGQGPEFLTYFQNEAQLEKSRLLSDRFSAERPKGSFSTLEIQRTEQGDSAMYLCASSLLGIHSGANVLTFGAGSRLTVL.

This clonotype occurred a few times. The chain is built from TRBV28 and TRBJ2-1; D perhaps matches TRBD1 (9 bases). Trimming took off 6 bases at V and 6 bases at J, with 18 bases between the two ends. The CDR3 loop spans 15 amino acids. Per germline, CDR1 MDHEN and CDR2 SYDVKM. The CDR3 here is CASRPGGDRVNEQFF. CDR3 nucleotides: TGTGCCAGCAGACCGGGAGGGGACAGGGTCAATGAGCAGTTCTTC.

The V and J genes are TRBV11-2 and TRBJ1-3; D is ambiguous. The V gene lost 2 bases and the J gene lost 2 bases, with 7 bases spanning the gap. The length of the CDR3 is 14 residues. CDR1 is SGHAT, CDR2 FQNNGV, per germline. CDR3 amino acids: CASSLQATGNTIYF. Here the CDR3 DNA reads TGTGCCAGCAGCTTACAGGCGACTGGAAACACCATATATTTT.

V gene TRBV11-2 combines with J gene TRBJ2-3, with 11 bases lining up with TRBD2. V shed 4 bases, J shed 0 bases, and the junction held 6 bases outside the gene matches. The CDR3 length is 17 residues. Germline loops: CDR1 SGHAT, CDR2 FQNNGV. In DNA, the CDR3 is TGTGCCAGCAGCTCCCCGACTAGCGGGGAGAGCACAGATACGCAGTATTTT. Its translation: CASSSPTSGESTDTQYF.

Only a few counts were recorded for this clonotype. The chain couples TRBV7-9 to TRBJ2-5, with 11 bases aligning to TRBD2. Germline V lookup: CDR1 SEHNR, CDR2 FQNEAQ (reference sequence). CDR3 size: 14 residues. Germline trimming cut 4 bases from V and 7 bases from J; bases unmatched to any gene: 5. The CDR3 DNA is TGTGCCAGCAGCTCCACCGGGACTAGCGGGACCCAGTACTTC. Translating it yields CASSSTGTSGTQYF.

This clonotype appeared many times. The rearrangement joins TRBV29-1 to TRBJ1-2; no reliable D call. The CDR3 runs to 12 residues. V was trimmed by 1 base and J by 7 bases, leaving 10 bases between them. The V gene's germline CDR1 is SQVTM and CDR2 ANQGSEA. For the CDR3, the DNA is TGCAGCGTTGAAGCGGTGGGGAGTGGCTACACCTTC. It yields the protein CSVEAVGSGYTF.

This chain connects TRBV10-3 to TRBJ2-7; a weak D match, TRBD2 (5 bases). The CDR3 is made up of 12 amino acids. Germline values: CDR1 ENHRY, CDR2 SYGVKD. Trimming cost V 11 bases and J 4 bases, with 15 bases left between them. CDR3: CAAGGRDYEQYF. CDR3 DNA: TGTGCCGCTGGAGGCCGCGATTACGAGCAGTACTTC.

This clonotype was seen repeatedly, ten times or more. This chain uses TRBV12-3 or TRBV12-4 with TRBJ1-4, with 7 bases matching TRBD1. After removal of 5 bases from V and 6 bases from J, the junction contained 9 bases not matched to a gene. There are 15 residues in the CDR3. The CDR3 loop is CASSPLWQGDEKLFF. CDR3 in DNA: TGTGCCAGCAGTCCGTTGTGGCAGGGGGATGAAAAACTGTTTTTT.

The rearrangement uses TRBV27 and TRBJ2-2; the D is unclear. Per germline, CDR1 MNHEY and CDR2 SMNVEV (reference sequence). V shed 10 bases and J shed 4 bases, with 7 bases lying between them. CDR3 length: 11 residues. The CDR3 DNA sequence: TGTGCCACCCAGAGCACCGGGGAGCTGTTTTTT. The encoded protein is CATQSTGELFF.

This clonotype has a handful of counts. Its ends do not fully match the called genes, so a read error is possible. The gene calls are TRBV7-7 and TRBJ2-7, with 10 bases aligning to TRBD1. The CDR3 runs 15 residues. Per the germline V gene, CDR1 is SSHAT and CDR2 is FNYEAQ (reference sequence). CDR3 protein: CASSPGTGVPYEQYF. The CDR3 DNA reads as TGTGCTAGCAGCCCAGGGACAGGGGTACCCTACGAGCAGTACTTC.

As concerns this clonotype: A much larger clone differs from this one at a single base, so this may be a read error. The chain has TRBV12-3 or TRBV12-4 and TRBJ2-5; 7 positions match TRBD1. This CDR3 has 15 amino acids. Trimming removed 4 bases from V and 4 bases from J; junction bases left unmatched: 9. The CDR3 DNA sequence: TGTGCCAGCAGTTCCCTATCAGGGGGACGAGAGACCCAGTACTTC. This codes for CASSSLSGGRETQYF.

This clonotype was picked up many times. This chain's CDR3 is CASSFGGAGNTIYF. The CDR3 DNA follows: TGTGCCAGCAGTTTTGGAGGGGCTGGAAACACCATATATTTT. The chain couples TRBV28 to TRBJ1-3, with a possible D match to TRBD1 (5 bases). CDR3 length equals 14 residues. V gave up 3 bases and J gave up 2 bases, with 8 bases separating them. The germline gives CDR1 MDHEN, CDR2 SYDVKM.

The V and J genes are TRBV3-1 and TRBJ1-4; D call uncertain. The CDR3 is 15 amino acids. The germline gives CDR1 LGHDT, CDR2 YNNKEL (reference sequence). The V end lost 4 bases, the J end lost 0 bases, and 9 bases lay between the germline ends. The CDR3 DNA is TGTGCCAGCAGCCCCAGCCCCGCAACTAATGAAAAACTGTTTTTT. This translates into CASSPSPATNEKLFF.

The chain carries TRBV28 and TRBJ1-5; tentatively, D is TRBD1 (5 bases). CDR1 and CDR2 from the germline V gene are MDHEN and SYDVKM. This CDR3 contains 17 residues. V was clipped by 4 bases and J by 5 bases, with 21 bases between them. The CDR3 DNA is TGTGCCAGCAGTTCACCTCTTCTCCAGGGCGGGGATCAGCCCCAGCATTTT. Its protein product is CASSSPLLQGGDQPQHF.

The V and J genes are TRBV29-1 and TRBJ2-5; D call uncertain. Per germline, CDR1 SQVTM and CDR2 ANQGSEA. CDR3 length: 13 amino acids. Trimming removed 4 bases from V and 5 bases from J, with 14 bases in between. The CDR3 is CSVGSALGETQYF. In DNA form, the CDR3 reads TGCAGCGTTGGATCCGCCCTAGGGGAGACCCAGTACTTC.

In its sample, this clonotype was seen many times. V is TRBV24-1 and J is TRBJ2-7; no clear D. CDR1 and CDR2 (germline): KGHDR, SFDVKD. The length of the CDR3 is 15 residues. V lost 2 bases to trimming and J lost 3 bases, with 13 bases between them. For the CDR3, the DNA is TGTGCCACCAGTGATTCCCATAACCTCGGCTACGAGCAGTACTTC. Residues: CATSDSHNLGYEQYF.

The chain carries TRBV10-2 and TRBJ2-2, with D possibly TRBD1 on 8 matching bases. The CDR3 covers 14 residues. Germline V gene lookup returns CDR1 WSHSY and CDR2 SAAADI. V was pared by 10 bases and J by 1 base, with 13 bases between. In DNA form, the CDR3 reads TGCGCCACCGGGGGGACAGGGAACACCGGGGAGCTGTTTTTT. Translating it yields CATGGTGNTGELFF.

This clonotype showed up just a few times. The J gene is TRBJ2-2, the V gene TRBV29-1; D is perhaps TRBD1 (5 bases). The CDR3 consists of 12 residues. Germline V gene data show CDR1 as SQVTM and CDR2 as ANQGSEA. The V and J ends lost 2 bases and 7 bases respectively, with 8 bases between them. The CDR3 spells CSVERGGGELFF. The CDR3, as DNA: TGCAGCGTTGAAAGGGGCGGCGGGGAGCTGTTTTTT.

This sequence joins TRBV7-2 and TRBJ1-2, with D possibly being TRBD1 (5 bases). CDR3 size: 13 residues. The V gene lost 3 bases and the J gene lost 5 bases, with 10 bases spanning the gap. Looked up from germline, CDR1 is SGHTA and CDR2 is FQGNSA. The CDR3, as DNA: TGTGCCAGCAGCTTTTCAGGGAGGTATGGCTACACCTTC. Its translation: CASSFSGRYGYTF.